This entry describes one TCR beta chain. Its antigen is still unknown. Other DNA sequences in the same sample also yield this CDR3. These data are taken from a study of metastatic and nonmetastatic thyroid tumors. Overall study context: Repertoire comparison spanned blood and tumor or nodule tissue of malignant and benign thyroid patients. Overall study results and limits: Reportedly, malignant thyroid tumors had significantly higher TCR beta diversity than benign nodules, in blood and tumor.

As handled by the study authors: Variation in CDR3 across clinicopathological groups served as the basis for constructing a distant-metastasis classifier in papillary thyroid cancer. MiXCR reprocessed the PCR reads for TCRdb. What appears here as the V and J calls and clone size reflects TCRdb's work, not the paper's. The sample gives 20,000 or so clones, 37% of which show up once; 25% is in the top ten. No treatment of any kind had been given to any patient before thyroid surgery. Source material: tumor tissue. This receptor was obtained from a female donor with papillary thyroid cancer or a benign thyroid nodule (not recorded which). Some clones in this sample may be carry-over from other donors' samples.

Here the CDR3 reads CASKDFRAQGSPLHF. The CDR3 DNA sequence: TGTGCCAGCAAAGACTTCAGGGCTCAAGGATCACCCCTCCACTTT. The chain is built from TRBV28 and TRBJ1-6; D is possibly TRBD1 (5 bases). CDR1 is MDHEN, CDR2 SYDVKM, per germline. The CDR3 length is 15 residues. V dropped 7 bases and J dropped 10 bases, with 20 bases sitting between them.